Listed below are T cell receptor beta chains from one sample, sequenced in a study of blood T cell repertoires in COVID-19. Measured with immunoSEQ multiplex PCR; TCRdb has only the in-frame clones, and not every one. The sample includes approximately 530,000 clones, roughly nine tenths of them seen just once. The sequencing sample was made of peripheral blood. The source of these receptors is a woman between 50 and 59 years old with COVID-19, enrolled during active disease. CDR3s include the opening cysteine and the closing phenylalanine or tryptophan. Each record gives: D gene, clone size, J gene, V gene, CDR3 protein, CDR3 DNA. The D gene is left open where the match is weak. Clone size appears in some rows only: once, few, many, or a class for an expanded clone.

TRBD1 | . | TRBJ1-1 | TRBV9 | CASSPLDRALEAFF | TGTGCCAGCAGCCCCCTGGACAGGGCTCTTGAAGCTTTCTTT
. | . | TRBJ1-2 | TRBV19 | CASSIDGRYGYTF | TGTGCCAGTAGTATAGATGGGAGATATGGCTACACCTTC
TRBD2 | once | TRBJ2-2 | TRBV9 | CASGPWGGSNTGELFF | TGTGCCAGCGGTCCTTGGGGGGGATCAAACACCGGGGAGCTGTTTTTT
. | . | TRBJ1-1 | TRBV30 | CAWIFSSRTEAFF | TGTGCCTGGATTTTTTCGAGTCGGACTGAAGCTTTCTTT
. | . | TRBJ2-6 | TRBV2 | CASSLRGSGANVLTF | TGTGCCAGCAGTCTTCGGGGCTCTGGGGCCAACGTCCTGACTTTC
. | few | TRBJ1-2 | TRBV4-1 | CASSQDQGGYGYTF | TGCGCCAGCAGCCAAGATCAGGGAGGCTATGGCTACACCTTC
. | . | TRBJ2-7 | TRBV23-1 | CASSPPRPEGTYEQYF | TGCGCCAGCAGTCCACCACGGCCCGAGGGAACCTACGAGCAGTACTTC
TRBD1 | . | TRBJ1-5 | TRBV30 | CAWSPGGGNQPQHF | TGTGCCTGGAGTCCAGGGGGTGGCAATCAGCCCCAGCATTTT
. | . | TRBJ1-2 | TRBV7-3 | CASSPNPGDGYTF | TGTGCCAGCAGCCCAAACCCTGGAGATGGCTACACCTTC
. | . | TRBJ2-7 | TRBV5-6 | CASSSLSGTYPAYEQYF | TGTGCCAGCAGCTCCCTATCAGGGACTTACCCCGCCTACGAGCAGTACTTC
. | . | TRBJ2-1 | TRBV7-9 | CASSLAGPYNEQFF | TGTGCCAGCAGCTTAGCCGGTCCCTACAATGAGCAGTTCTTC
TRBD1 | . | TRBJ2-7 | TRBV5-6 | CASSFGTGGAYEQYF | TGTGCCAGCAGCTTCGGGACAGGGGGCGCCTACGAGCAGTACTTC
TRBD1 | few | TRBJ1-6 | TRBV2 | CASSEDRGSGSPLHF | TGTGCCAGCAGTGAAGACAGGGGGAGTGGTTCACCCCTCCACTTT
. | . | TRBJ2-1 | TRBV6-6 | CASSYSGSSYNEQFF | TGTGCCAGCAGTTACTCTGGGAGCTCCTACAATGAGCAGTTCTTC
. | . | TRBJ2-6 | TRBV12-5 | CASGLVSGSGANVLTF | TGTGCTAGTGGTTTGGTATCGGGATCTGGGGCCAACGTCCTGACTTTC
. | . | TRBJ2-7 | TRBV18 | CASSPPRATYEQYF | TGTGCCAGCTCACCACCGCGGGCTACCTACGAGCAGTACTTC
. | . | TRBJ2-7 | TRBV6-5 | CASWTSPELSYEQYF | TGTGCCAGTTGGACATCCCCTGAGCTCTCCTACGAGCAGTACTTC
. | . | TRBJ1-2 | TRBV25-1 | CASSEYRDLGYTF | TGTGCCAGCAGTGAATACAGGGATCTTGGCTACACCTTC
TRBD1 | . | TRBJ2-5 | TRBV5-8 | CASSLTGGAGETQYF | TGTGCCAGCAGCTTGACAGGGGGCGCAGGAGAGACCCAGTACTTC
TRBD1 | . | TRBJ1-2 | TRBV2 | CARTRQGTGPGGYTF | TGTGCCCGAACAAGGCAGGGGACAGGGCCAGGCGGCTACACCTTC
TRBD1 | . | TRBJ1-2 | TRBV9 | CASSENPDRVEVGYTF | TGTGCCAGCAGCGAAAACCCTGACAGGGTTGAGGTTGGCTACACCTTC
TRBD1 | . | TRBJ1-2 | TRBV7-6 | CASGDGTGGLGPYGYTF | TGTGCCAGCGGGGATGGGACAGGGGGCTTAGGCCCCTATGGCTACACCTTC
TRBD1 | . | TRBJ2-7 | TRBV3-1/TRBV3-2 | CASSQGQGLWYEQYF | TGTGCCAGCAGCCAGGGACAGGGGTTGTGGTACGAGCAGTACTTC
. | . | TRBJ1-2 | TRBV6-5 | CASRFDRNYGYTF | TGTGCCAGCAGGTTCGACAGGAACTATGGCTACACCTTC
. | . | TRBJ2-5 | TRBV30 | CAGTWQVKETQYF | TGTGCCGGGACGTGGCAGGTCAAAGAGACCCAGTACTTC
. | once | TRBJ1-6 | TRBV6-6 | CASSYLRGGENTPLHF | TGTGCCAGCAGTTACTTGAGGGGGGGTGAGAATACACCCCTCCACTTT
. | . | TRBJ2-2 | TRBV6-5 | CASRPQGRLAGELFF | TGTGCCAGCAGGCCCCAGGGTAGGCTGGCCGGGGAGCTGTTTTTT
. | . | TRBJ2-7 | TRBV4-1 | CASSLLSGEGFEQYF | TGCGCCAGCAGCCTACTGTCTGGAGAGGGCTTCGAGCAGTACTTC
. | . | TRBJ1-2 | TRBV27 | CASSWAGSNYGYTF | TGTGCCAGCAGCTGGGCGGGGTCTAACTATGGCTACACCTTC
TRBD2 | . | TRBJ2-7 | TRBV27 | CASSLSGAYEQYF | TGTGCCAGCAGTTTAAGCGGGGCCTACGAGCAGTACTTC
TRBD1 | . | TRBJ1-1 | TRBV3-1/TRBV3-2 | CASSLDRGPTEAFF | TGTGCCAGCAGCCTAGACAGGGGACCCACTGAAGCTTTCTTT
. | . | TRBJ1-6 | TRBV21-1 | CASIGQGYNSPLHF | TGTGCCAGCATCGGACAGGGTTATAATTCACCCCTCCACTTT
. | . | TRBJ2-5 | TRBV7-3 | CASSRTDQETQYF | TGTGCCAGCAGCAGGACTGATCAAGAGACCCAGTACTTC
TRBD1 | . | TRBJ2-7 | TRBV11-2 | CASSFGRGRNYEQYF | TGTGCCAGCAGCTTCGGCAGGGGGCGCAACTACGAGCAGTACTTC
. | few | TRBJ1-2 | TRBV9 | CASSAGQGNYGYTF | TGTGCCAGCAGCGCTGGGCAGGGGAACTATGGCTACACCTTC
. | . | TRBJ1-2 | TRBV7-8 | CASSLESRTGFYGYTF | TGTGCCAGCAGCTTAGAATCAAGAACAGGATTCTATGGCTACACCTTC
. | . | TRBJ1-5 | TRBV18 | CASPQTRGRIYSNQPQHF | TGTGCCAGCCCCCAAACCAGAGGCCGGATATATAGCAATCAGCCCCAGCATTTT
. | . | TRBJ2-3 | TRBV5-1 | CASSFGEVSDTQYF | TGCGCCAGCAGCTTCGGTGAGGTCTCAGATACGCAGTATTTT
. | . | TRBJ2-3 | TRBV7-3 | CASSLEYGLTDTQYF | TGTGCCAGCAGCTTAGAGTACGGACTCACAGATACGCAGTATTTT
. | . | TRBJ1-4 | TRBV27 | CASSFLRSGNEKLFF | TGTGCCAGCAGTTTCCTCCGGTCGGGTAATGAAAAACTGTTTTTT
. | . | TRBJ1-4 | TRBV29-1 | CSLGGGGEKLFF | TGCAGTCTGGGGGGAGGAGGTGAAAAACTGTTTTTT
. | . | TRBJ2-3 | TRBV7-9 | CASSLTGLEQYF | TGTGCCAGCAGCCTCACAGGGTTAGAACAGTATTTT
TRBD1 | . | TRBJ2-1 | TRBV7-3 | CASSYISGTGPYNEQFF | TGTGCCAGCAGCTATATATCGGGGACAGGGCCGTACAATGAGCAGTTCTTC
. | . | TRBJ1-1 | TRBV9 | CASSGVHRRAEAFF | TGTGCCAGCAGCGGAGTTCACAGGCGAGCGGAAGCTTTCTTT
. | . | TRBJ1-6 | TRBV28 | CASSPPTSGHHNSPLHF | TGTGCCAGCAGTCCCCCAACCTCGGGACACCATAATTCACCCCTCCACTTT
TRBD1 | . | TRBJ1-1 | TRBV19 | CASSFSPGGGTEAFF | TGTGCCAGTAGTTTCTCTCCAGGGGGTGGGACTGAAGCTTTCTTT
TRBD1 | . | TRBJ1-6 | TRBV4-1 | CASSQDPTGGRAYNSPLHF | TGCGCCAGCAGCCAAGATCCGACAGGGGGGAGGGCCTATAATTCACCCCTCCACTTT
. | once | TRBJ2-1 | TRBV6-6 | CASSYADEQFF | TGTGCCAGCAGTTACGCGGATGAGCAGTTCTTC
TRBD2 | . | TRBJ2-3 | TRBV11-3 | CASSIGGGRTDTQYF | TGTGCCAGCAGCATCGGGGGGGGACGCACAGATACGCAGTATTTT
. | . | TRBJ1-2 | TRBV5-5 | CASSGGHNGYTF | TGTGCCAGCAGCGGTGGACATAATGGCTACACCTTC
TRBD1 | . | TRBJ2-2 | TRBV7-7 | CASSLQGPNTGELFF | TGTGCCAGCAGTCTACAGGGGCCGAACACCGGGGAGCTGTTTTTT